This T cell receptor (beta chain) was captured by sequencing in a study of blood T cell repertoires in COVID-19. Overall study context: The origin of the acute and convalescent COVID-19 samples was the United States, Italy and Spain. From T cells, B-cell-depleted T cells, or PBMCs came the material, which was cDNA or gDNA.

Original methodology: The assay estimated nucleated cells by amplifying reference gene primers. Using immunoSEQ multiplex PCR, the repertoire was profiled, and TCRdb retains in-frame clones only, with some absent. Clonal size and the V and J genes are those of that table, whereas D and trimming came from the DNA. Of 230,000 or so clones in the sample, over 70% were seen once. The CDR3 contains 14 residues. The ends were cut back, 5 bases at V and 1 base at J, with 11 bases in the middle. Germline assignment: CDR1 LGHNT and CDR2 FRNRAP. Source material: peripheral blood. This receptor was taken from a man aged 35-49 years with active or convalescent COVID-19. The chain employs TRBV12-5 and TRBJ2-5; D possibly corresponds to TRBD1 (5 bases). Written as DNA, the CDR3 is TGTGCTAGTGGTCTATCCGACAGCCAAGAGACCCAGTACTTC. As protein: CASGLSDSQETQYF. Using reference TRBV12-5 and TRBJ2-5 for the parts outside the CDR3, the full variable domain is DARVTQTPRHKVTEMGQEVTMRCQPILGHNTVFWYRQTMMQGLELLAYFRNRAPLDDSGMPKDRFSAEMPDATLATLKIQPSEPRDSAVYFCASGLSDSQETQYFGPGTRLLVL.